These 18 T cell receptor beta chains were all obtained from the same sample, sequenced in a study of regulatory T cells in long-lasting Graves disease. Arm-PCR of CDR3 regions and iRepertoire HTBI primers were used to build TCR beta libraries. TCRdb used MiXCR to reprocess the multiplex PCR reads, holding one entry per CDR3 protein. The table records 350,000 to 500,000 distinct CDR3 sequences, around 15% of them present only once. Time point described: newly diagnosed GD, antithyroid drugs for less than 3 months. PBMCs provided the RNA from which the TCR library was made. This sample also belongs to another study, concerning T cells in Graves' hyperthyroidism and ophthalmopathy.

This sample comprised peripheral blood mononuclear cells (PBMCs), obtained at new diagnosis, from a patient treated with antithyroid drugs. Every receptor here comes from a woman in her fifties or sixties with Graves disease.

This clonotype was counted ten times or more. This chain joins TRBV6-5 and TRBJ1-1; 9 nucleotides agree with TRBD1. Germline V gives CDR1 MNHEY, CDR2 SVGAGI. V dropped 1 base and J dropped 7; count of bases not matched to a gene: 16. The CDR3 consists of 18 residues. CDR3 sequence reads: CASSYYDYGGQGPLEAFF. CDR3 in DNA: TGTGCCAGCAGTTACTATGATTACGGAGGACAGGGGCCCCTTGAAGCTTTCTTT.

The rearrangement links TRBV14 to TRBJ2-3; D possibly corresponds to TRBD1 (5 bases). Trimming removed 2 bases at V and 6 bases at J, with 18 bases between. The CDR3 has 16 amino acids. Germline V gene lookup returns CDR1 SGHDN and CDR2 FVKESK. The CDR3, as DNA: TGTGCCAGCAGCCAAACGACATATGCAGGGCAGGATACGCAGTATTTT. Its protein product is CASSQTTYAGQDTQYF. Combining the CDR3 with reference TRBV14 and TRBJ2-3 gives the whole variable domain EAGVTQFPSHSVIEKGQTVTLRCDPISGHDNLYWYRRVMGKEIKFLLHFVKESKQDESGMPNNRFLAERTGGTYSTLKVQPAELEDSGVYFCASSQTTYAGQDTQYFGPGTRLTVL.

This clonotype has more than one count but fewer than ten. The chain couples TRBV6-1 to TRBJ2-1; D ambiguous. The length of the CDR3 is 19 residues. The V gene lost 6 bases and the J gene lost 0 bases, with 24 bases spanning the gap. Germline values: CDR1 MNHNS, CDR2 SASEGT. This CDR3 is CASSPPESSSTSSYNEQFF. The CDR3 bases are TGTGCCAGCAGCCCGCCCGAGAGCTCCTCCACGAGCTCCTACAATGAGCAGTTCTTC.

This clonotype has more than one count but fewer than ten. The V call is TRBV18, the J call TRBJ2-5; 11 nucleotides align to TRBD2. The CDR3 covers 18 residues. V lost 0 bases to trimming and J lost 2 bases; unmatched junction nucleotides: 8. Germline-derived CDR1 and CDR2 are KGHSH and LQKENI. The DNA of the CDR3 is TGTGCCAGCTCACCACCGTTGGCTAGCGGGAGGTTTCAAGAGACCCAGTACTTC. This sequence encodes CASSPPLASGRFQETQYF.

The genes are TRBV27 and TRBJ1-5; D remains ambiguous. CDR3 length: 17 amino acids. Per the germline V gene, CDR1 is MNHEY and CDR2 is SMNVEV (reference sequence). V lost 5 bases and J 1 base, leaving 18 bases between the germline ends. The CDR3 bases are TGTGCCAGCAGTCCACATTTAGGAGGGATGAGCAATCAGCCCCAGCATTTT. Its protein product is CASSPHLGGMSNQPQHF.

This clonotype was seen more than once but under ten times. This chain joins TRBV3-1 and TRBJ2-7; 7 nucleotides agree with TRBD2. The CDR3 sequence is 13 residues long. CDR1 and CDR2 from the germline V gene are LGHDT and YNNKEL (reference sequence). J was trimmed by 5 bases and V by 4 bases; bases with no gene match: 5. CDR3 sequence (DNA): TGTGCCAGCAGCCGACGACTAGCCCACGAGCAGTACTTC. Amino acids: CASSRRLAHEQYF.

Ten or more counts support this clonotype. The genes are TRBV28 and TRBJ2-1; 13 bases are a match to TRBD2. Germline CDR1 MDHEN, CDR2 SYDVKM. This CDR3 has 17 amino acids. Trimming cost V 2 bases and J 6 bases; bases outside gene matches: 7. In nucleotides, the CDR3 is TGTGCCAGCAGTTTAGTACTAGCGGGAGGGCCTTCCAATGAGCAGTTCTTC. It translates to CASSLVLAGGPSNEQFF.

This clonotype appeared many times. V gene TRBV29-1 combines with J gene TRBJ1-1; possibly TRBD1 for D (5 bases). CDR3 size: 15 residues. Germline V gene sequence: CDR1 SQVTM, CDR2 ANQGSEA. The V gene lost 3 bases and the J gene lost 3 bases, with 17 bases spanning the gap. The CDR3 coding sequence is TGCAGCGTTGACATTGGGGCAGGTAAATACACTGAAGCTTTCTTT. As protein: CSVDIGAGKYTEAFF.

This clonotype came up many times. The chain recombines TRBV12-3 or TRBV12-4 with TRBJ1-1; TRBD1 matches at 7 bases. Trimming cost V 3 bases and J 7 bases; bases outside gene matches: 8. The CDR3 has 14 residues. For the CDR3, the DNA is TGTGCCAGCAGTTTTGCAGGACAGGCGCGTGAAGCTTTCTTT. This translates into CASSFAGQAREAFF.

Ten or more counts support this clonotype. The CDR3 loop reads CARTSGSGDETQYF. In nucleotides, the CDR3 is TGTGCCCGGACTAGCGGGAGTGGGGACGAGACCCAGTACTTC. This chain links TRBV30 with TRBJ2-5; 13 bases agree with TRBD2. The ends lost 8 bases at V and 5 bases at J; junction bases unmatched: 8. Germline lookup yields CDR1 GTSNPN and CDR2 SVGIG (reference sequence). The CDR3 is 14 residues long.

This clonotype was counted many times. Here the CDR3 DNA reads TGTGCCAGCAGCACCTACAGGGGGCGGAACTATGGCTACACCTTC. Translation: CASSTYRGRNYGYTF. The V and J genes are TRBV7-2 and TRBJ1-2, with 9 nucleotides matching TRBD1. The length of the CDR3 is 15 residues. With V trimmed by 5 bases and J by 2 bases, 6 bases remained unmatched. CDR1 and CDR2 (germline): SGHTA, FQGNSA.

This clonotype was recorded many times. This chain uses TRBV28 with TRBJ1-2, with 7 bases aligning to TRBD1. The CDR3 extends over 18 amino acids. V was pared by 5 bases and J by 4 bases, with 19 bases of the junction left unmatched. Germline lookup yields CDR1 MDHEN and CDR2 SYDVKM. The DNA of the CDR3 is TGTGCCAGCAGTCCCCCATCCAGGGGGGCGCTCAGGTTCTATGGCTACACCTTC. Amino acid sequence: CASSPPSRGALRFYGYTF.

This clonotype was recorded many times. The V call is TRBV28, the J call TRBJ1-4, with D tentatively TRBD1 (5 bases). The CDR3 covers 16 residues. The V end was cut by 6 bases, the J end by 2 bases, with 16 bases between. CDR1 and CDR2 (germline): MDHEN, SYDVKM. CDR3 DNA sequence: TGTGCCAGCAGGGGATCGACGACAGACACTAATGAAAAACTGTTTTTT. Residues: CASRGSTTDTNEKLFF. The full variable domain, completed using reference TRBV28 and TRBJ1-4, is DVKVTQSSRYLVKRTGEKVFLECVQDMDHENMFWYRQDPGLGLRLIYFSYDVKMKEKGDIPEGYSVSREKKERFSLILESASTNQTSMYLCASRGSTTDTNEKLFFGSGTQLSVL.

The rearrangement uses TRBV10-3 and TRBJ2-5; tentatively, D is TRBD1 or TRBD2 (6 bases each). Trimming removed 7 bases at V and 2 bases at J, with 14 bases between. This CDR3 comprises 14 residues. The germline V gene encodes CDR1 ENHRY and CDR2 SYGVKD. As DNA, the CDR3 is TGTGCCATCAACCCAGGGGACTCTCAAGAGACCCAGTACTTC. Translation gives CAINPGDSQETQYF.

The chain uses TRBV29-1 and TRBJ1-2; 8 bases fit TRBD1. The trim removed 6 bases at V and 2 bases at J, leaving 5 bases unmatched. The length of the CDR3 is 13 residues. Germline V gives CDR1 SQVTM, CDR2 ANQGSEA. CDR3 protein: CSVQDRENYGYTF. The CDR3 bases are TGCAGCGTCCAGGACAGGGAGAACTATGGCTACACCTTC.

This chain connects TRBV5-1 to TRBJ2-1; 7 nucleotides match TRBD2. Germline values: CDR1 SGHRS, CDR2 YFSETQ. This CDR3 comprises 19 residues. The V and J ends lost 0 bases and 0 bases, in that order; junction bases with no gene match: 12. The CDR3 DNA is TGCGCCAGCAGCTTGGACGTACCCTCCTGGGAGGGCTCCTACAATGAGCAGTTCTTC. This gives the protein CASSLDVPSWEGSYNEQFF.

This clonotype was detected ten times or more. The V gene is TRBV18, the J gene TRBJ2-5; 7 bases fit TRBD2. This CDR3 region has 17 residues. Trimming took 3 bases from V and 0 from J; bases not matched to a gene: 10. Germline V lookup: CDR1 KGHSH, CDR2 LQKENI. In DNA form, the CDR3 reads TGTGCCAGCTCACCCCTAGCGGAGCAGTATTACCAAGAGACCCAGTACTTC. Its translation: CASSPLAEQYYQETQYF.

Ten or more counts support this clonotype. The J gene is TRBJ2-7, the V gene TRBV3-1; 8 bases match TRBD2. Germline V gene sequence: CDR1 LGHDT, CDR2 YNNKEL (reference sequence). This CDR3 contains 15 residues. J lost 6 bases, V lost 3 bases, and 10 bases had no gene match. CDR3 in amino acids: CASSQLLAALAEQYF. The DNA for the CDR3 is TGTGCCAGCAGCCAGTTACTAGCGGCCTTGGCCGAGCAGTACTTC.